This T cell receptor (beta chain) came from a study of CD8+ T cells in alopecia areata. Across the study: The study gave treated patients oral tofacitinib at 5 to 10 mg twice daily.

This CDR3 spans 14 amino acids. Germline V lookup: CDR1 GTSNPN, CDR2 SVGIG (reference sequence). The J segment lost 9 bases and the V segment lost 7 bases, leaving 14 bases of the junction unmatched. Sequencing relied on a cDNA template that was reverse transcribed from extracted RNA. Produced via immunoSEQ multiplex PCR; TCRdb's table is partial and in-frame only. The sample shows about 190,000 clones, just under 65% of them seen only once. Regarding treatment: oral pan-JAK inhibitor, 5-10 mg twice daily. Researchers picked out CD4+ and CD8+ T cells from PBMCs by sorting. This specimen consisted of CD4+ T cells sorted from blood, obtained at week 49, from a patient treated with tofacitinib. This TCR derives from a human donor with alopecia areata. This sequence joins TRBV30 and TRBJ2-1; 8 bases align to TRBD1. The CDR3 reads CASRTLDRDVEQFF. CDR3 DNA: TGTGCCTCTAGGACGTTGGACAGGGATGTTGAGCAGTTCTTC.